The rows below give T cell receptor beta chains drawn from one sample of a study of blood T cell repertoires in COVID-19. Only in-frame clones appear in the TCRdb table, and some are missing; sequencing was by immunoSEQ multiplex PCR. Of 170,000 or so clones detected, around three quarters appear once; the ten largest clones hold 6.5%. Sequenced input: peripheral blood. The receptor set was obtained from a man in his 70s with active or convalescent COVID-19. CDR3s leave out the opening cysteine and the closing phenylalanine or tryptophan. The D gene is left open where the match is weak. Rows give clone size only sometimes, using once, few, many, or a class for an expanded clone.

d_call,v_call,j_call,clone_size,cdr3_aa
TRBD2,TRBV7-2,TRBJ2-7,NA,ASSFLGLAGGEQY
TRBD2,TRBV4-1,TRBJ2-7,NA,ASSPLERLAAYEQY
NA,TRBV11-2,TRBJ2-2,once,ASSLASGANTGELF
TRBD1,TRBV30,TRBJ1-2,NA,AFDRGGDYGYT
TRBD1,TRBV5-1,TRBJ2-5,NA,ASSLGTGATEETQY
NA,TRBV7-6,TRBJ2-2,NA,ASNPRVSSTGELF
NA,TRBV30,TRBJ2-1,few,AWSVGQSSYNEQF
TRBD1,TRBV2,TRBJ1-1,NA,ASSNRGYTEAF
TRBD2,TRBV6-1,TRBJ2-3,NA,ASSEAEREFGDTQY
TRBD1,TRBV7-2,TRBJ1-4,NA,ASSKQGATNEKLF
NA,TRBV29-1,TRBJ1-4,NA,SVEDRGGAGEKLF
NA,TRBV5-1,TRBJ2-3,NA,ASRVGQGPSDTQY
TRBD1,TRBV5-1,TRBJ1-1,NA,ASSSSGGGTEAF
TRBD1,TRBV5-1,TRBJ1-1,NA,ASSYGTETEAF
NA,TRBV18,TRBJ2-1,once,ASSDRYNEQF
TRBD1,TRBV9,TRBJ1-2,NA,ASSQTGQGYGYT
NA,TRBV6-1,TRBJ1-2,NA,ASSEALGQGNGYT
NA,TRBV6-6,TRBJ2-5,NA,ASSQDLLGGSETQY
NA,TRBV7-2,TRBJ2-1,NA,ASSPHTGYNEQF
NA,TRBV9,TRBJ2-7,NA,ASSPLGVASYEQY
TRBD1,TRBV6-5,TRBJ2-7,NA,ASSYGTGAYEQY
NA,TRBV2,TRBJ1-5,NA,ASSAGSLNQPQH
TRBD1,TRBV4-3,TRBJ1-1,few,ASSQHTGGEYAEAF
TRBD2,TRBV7-3,TRBJ2-3,NA,ASSTLAGSTDTQY
NA,TRBV19,TRBJ2-2,NA,ASSIEGTPGELF
NA,TRBV4-3,TRBJ2-6,few,ASSQDRGANVLT
TRBD1,TRBV30,TRBJ1-2,NA,AWTGFRTGGLRGYT
NA,TRBV28,TRBJ2-1,NA,ASSSPGSSYNEQF
NA,TRBV3-1/TRBV3-2,TRBJ1-4,once,ASSQVQAGLGEKLF
NA,TRBV5-1,TRBJ2-7,NA,ASSLDASRSSYEQY
NA,TRBV28,TRBJ1-1,NA,ASSSYREIGTEAF
NA,TRBV7-9,TRBJ1-2,NA,ASSLVGRAAGD
TRBD1,TRBV11-2,TRBJ1-1,few,ASSLQGQGYGVTEAF
TRBD2,TRBV3-1/TRBV3-2,TRBJ2-7,NA,ASSRDYSSYEQY
TRBD1,TRBV28,TRBJ1-2,NA,ASSLPNRGSNYGYT
TRBD1,TRBV28,TRBJ1-6,NA,ASSPDRGLSPLH
NA,TRBV7-9,TRBJ2-1,NA,ASSTSYSYNEQF
TRBD2,TRBV6-5,TRBJ2-7,NA,ASSFLAGGLNEQY
NA,TRBV5-4,TRBJ2-7,NA,ASSLAGGLEQY
NA,TRBV12-3/TRBV12-4,TRBJ1-2,NA,ASSLTGYGYT
NA,TRBV7-3,TRBJ1-1,NA,ASRAGGPEAF
TRBD2,TRBV7-3,TRBJ2-3,NA,ASSPSGRSTDTQY
TRBD1,TRBV12-3/TRBV12-4,TRBJ1-2,NA,ASSGTGDYGYT
NA,TRBV18,TRBJ1-6,NA,ASSSSWGRNNSPLH
NA,TRBV6-6,TRBJ2-1,NA,ASSSPPGVGPNEQF
NA,TRBV7-9,TRBJ2-4,NA,ASSPGGKNIQY
TRBD2,TRBV4-2,TRBJ2-1,many,ASSQVGGADEQF
NA,TRBV13,TRBJ1-2,NA,ASSLLRGNYGYT
TRBD2,TRBV6-2/TRBV6-3,TRBJ2-4,NA,ASSNGGTGGYIQY
TRBD1,TRBV11-3,TRBJ2-2,NA,ASSATGGTGELF
NA,TRBV30,TRBJ2-2,NA,AWRPTGNTGELF
NA,TRBV3-1/TRBV3-2,TRBJ2-7,once,ASTQLGPTGSYEQY
TRBD2,TRBV6-5,TRBJ2-7,once,ATNGGGSFYEQY
TRBD2,TRBV9,TRBJ2-7,NA,ASSVAPGTSALYEQY